The clone carrying this T cell receptor beta chain was observed many times. Its antigen remains unidentified. CDR3 size: 13 residues. V lost 6 bases, J lost 7 bases, and 15 bases lay in between. This sample is drawn from a study of T-cell memory formation after mild COVID-19. Study overall: TCR clusters mostly belonged to single donors. Study findings and constraints: Memory from before infection featured some responding clones, which suggests cross-reactive memory joined. CD4+ contracting clones lay mainly in CM and EM, CD8+ ones in EMRA.

TCR alpha and TCR beta cDNA libraries carrying sample barcodes and UMIs came from 5'RACE with constant-segment primers. TCRdb re-called the 5' RACE reads with MiXCR, one entry per CDR3 protein. Altogether around 440,000 distinct CDR3 sequences are present, approximately 18% being singletons, with the ten largest covering 9% to 15%. The chain recombines TRBV12-3 or TRBV12-4 with TRBJ1-2; tentatively, D is TRBD1 (5 bases). The source of this sequence is an adult woman who had mild COVID-19 (a few samples of this study predate the infection). Cell type and time point are not known. The material sequenced was PBMCs or a T cell subset sorted from them (not recorded which). Here the CDR3 reads CASSPQGFSGYTF. The CDR3 DNA is TGTGCCAGCAGCCCCCAGGGATTTAGTGGCTACACCTTC.